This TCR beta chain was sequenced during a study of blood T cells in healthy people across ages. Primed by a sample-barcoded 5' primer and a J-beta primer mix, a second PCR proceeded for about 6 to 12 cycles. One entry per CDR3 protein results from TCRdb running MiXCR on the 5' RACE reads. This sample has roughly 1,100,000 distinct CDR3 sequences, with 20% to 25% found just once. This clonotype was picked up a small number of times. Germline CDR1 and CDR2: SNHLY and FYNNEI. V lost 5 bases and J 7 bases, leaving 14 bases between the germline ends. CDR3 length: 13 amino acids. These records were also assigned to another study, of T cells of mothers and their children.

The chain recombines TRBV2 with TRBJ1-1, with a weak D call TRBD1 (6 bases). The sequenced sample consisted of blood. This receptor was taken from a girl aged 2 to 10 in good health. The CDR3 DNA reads TGTGCCAGCAGTTATACAGGGCAGGATGAAGCTTTCTTT. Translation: CASSYTGQDEAFF.